The 14 T cell receptor beta chains given below trace back to one sample, sequenced in a study of TIL therapy for anti-PD-1-resistant metastatic lung cancer. Regarding time point: pre-treatment sample, taken before nivolumab and TIL therapy. This was the immunoSEQ v3 assay. The protocol was immunoSEQ multiplex PCR, while the TCRdb copy is restricted to in-frame clones and leaves out a portion. The profile covers 45,000 to 75,000 clones, with under 75% appearing a single time and roughly 7.2% taken by the ten largest. The sequencing used blood, collected at baseline. Source of these receptors: a person between 30 and 80 years old with non-small cell lung cancer.

The rearrangement uses TRBV6-6 and TRBJ2-5; 7 nucleotides agree with TRBD2. CDR1 MNHNY and CDR2 SVGAGI come from the germline V gene (reference sequence). The CDR3 is 14 amino acids. Trimming cost V 5 bases and J 4 bases; bases outside gene matches: 7. The CDR3 coding sequence is TGTGCCAGCAGTCCCCGGGGGAGGGGAGAGACCCAGTACTTC. Encoded protein: CASSPRGRGETQYF.

The V gene is TRBV6-1, the J gene TRBJ1-1; D not resolved. Between the trimmed V and J ends, which lost 2 bases and 1 base, there was a span of 8 bases. Germline V gives CDR1 MNHNS, CDR2 SASEGT. This CDR3 is 14 amino acids long. The CDR3 loop reads CASSEPGRNTEAFF. The CDR3 nucleotides read TGTGCCAGCAGTGAACCGGGTAGGAACACTGAAGCTTTCTTT.

The chain has TRBV27 and TRBJ1-5; D perhaps matches TRBD1 (6 bases). Germline-derived CDR1 and CDR2 are MNHEY and SMNVEV (reference sequence). The CDR3 has 15 amino acids. V shed 6 bases and J shed 1 base, with 13 bases lying between them. The CDR3 DNA follows: TGTGCCAGCAGACCAAACAGGGAGAGCAATCAGCCCCAGCATTTT. Amino acid sequence: CASRPNRESNQPQHF.

The sample holds a few counts of this clone. The V and J genes are TRBV29-1 and TRBJ1-4, with 7 bases identical to TRBD1. This CDR3 contains 13 residues. The germline V gene has CDR1 SQVTM and CDR2 ANQGSEA. With V trimmed by 6 bases and J by 7 bases, 8 bases remained unmatched. This CDR3 reads CSVGDRGSEKLFF. CDR3 coding DNA: TGCAGCGTGGGGGACAGAGGAAGTGAAAAACTGTTTTTT.

In this sample, this clone is medium-sized. The gene calls are TRBV19 and TRBJ1-1, with unresolved D. The CDR3 totals 13 residues. V was trimmed by 3 bases and J by 2 bases, leaving 7 bases between them. Looked up from germline, CDR1 is LNHDA and CDR2 is SQIVND (reference sequence). The CDR3 DNA follows: TGTGCCAGTAGTATTATGTTAAACACTGAAGCTTTCTTT. The encoded protein is CASSIMLNTEAFF.

V gene TRBV6-1 combines with J gene TRBJ1-4; TRBD1 matches 7 bases. Germline lookup yields CDR1 MNHNS and CDR2 SASEGT. V was pared by 7 bases and J by 8 bases, with 10 bases of the junction left unmatched. The CDR3 is 14 residues long. CDR3 residues: CASTQGGIREKLFF. In DNA, the CDR3 is TGTGCCAGCACCCAGGGGGGAATTCGGGAAAAACTGTTTTTT.

The chain joins TRBV7-2 to TRBJ1-1; a possible D gene is TRBD1 (6 bases). The CDR3 consists of 16 residues. V lost 4 bases and J 5 bases, leaving 20 bases between the germline ends. Germline V lookup: CDR1 SGHTA, CDR2 FQGNSA. This chain's CDR3 is CASSSTGGGARTEAFF. In nucleotides, the CDR3 is TGTGCCAGCAGCTCAACCGGCGGGGGGGCGCGGACTGAAGCTTTCTTT.

The chain recombines TRBV14 with TRBJ1-1; D may be TRBD1 (5 bases). Trimming removed 4 bases from V and 6 bases from J, with 15 bases in between. In germline, CDR1 is SGHDN, CDR2 FVKESK. This CDR3 has 14 amino acids. The CDR3 reads CASSPSAGWSEAFF. CDR3 coding DNA: TGTGCCAGCAGCCCCTCGGCAGGGTGGTCTGAAGCTTTCTTT.

The J gene is TRBJ1-6, the V gene TRBV15, with 10 positions matching TRBD1. CDR3 length: 16 amino acids. Germline assignment: CDR1 LNHNV and CDR2 YYDKDF (reference sequence). With 1 base clipped from V and 5 bases from J, the junction kept 2 bases outside the gene matches. The CDR3 region has the DNA TGTGCCACCAGCAGAGGACAGGGGGCAGATAATTCACCCCTCCACTTT. Translation: CATSRGQGADNSPLHF.

The chain combines TRBV19 with TRBJ1-2; perhaps TRBD1 as D (5 bases). The germline V gene encodes CDR1 LNHDA and CDR2 SQIVND (reference sequence). V was cut by 2 bases and J by 0 bases, with 10 bases left in between. This CDR3 has 15 residues. The CDR3 is CASSIPRVTNYGYTF. CDR3 DNA sequence: TGTGCCAGTAGTATACCCAGGGTAACTAACTATGGCTACACCTTC.

The rearrangement links TRBV6-1 to TRBJ1-5; no firm D call. Germline CDR1 MNHNS, CDR2 SASEGT. Trimming removed 4 bases from V and 3 bases from J, with 7 bases in between. This CDR3 spans 13 amino acids. Written as DNA, the CDR3 is TGTGCCAGCAGTGTTCTGACCAATCAGCCCCAGCATTTT. Translating gives CASSVLTNQPQHF.

This clone was seen just once. The chain is built from TRBV11-2 and TRBJ2-7, with 10 bases fitting TRBD1. In germline, CDR1 is SGHAT, CDR2 FQNNGV. The trim removed 8 bases at V and 5 bases at J, leaving 3 bases unmatched. CDR3 length: 12 amino acids. DNA for the CDR3: TGTGCCAGCGACGGGACAGGGGACGAGCAGTACTTC. This translates into CASDGTGDEQYF. Based on the CDR3 plus reference TRBV11-2 and TRBJ2-7, the full variable domain is EAGVAQSPRYKIIEKRQSVAFWCNPISGHATLYWYQQILGQGPKLLIQFQNNGVVDDSQLPKDRFSAERLKGVDSTLKIQPAKLEDSAVYLCASDGTGDEQYFGPGTRLTVT.

This clone was recorded a few times. J is TRBJ1-2 and V is TRBV7-9; no reliable D call. Deletions cut 5 bases from V and 3 bases from J, with 16 bases between. Germline CDR1 reads SEHNR; CDR2 reads FQNEAQ (reference sequence). The CDR3 has 15 residues. CDR3 sequence: CASSPPLGWDYGYTF. The DNA for the CDR3 is TGTGCCAGCAGCCCCCCTCTCGGCTGGGACTATGGCTACACCTTC.

The chain links TRBV19 to TRBJ2-3, with D perhaps matching TRBD1 or TRBD2 (5 bases each). The CDR3 runs to 18 residues. The V and J ends lost 3 bases and 0 bases respectively, with 19 bases between them. Germline V gives CDR1 LNHDA, CDR2 SQIVND (reference sequence). The CDR3 region has the DNA TGTGCCAGTAGTATGGGGCAAGTACGGGGCCCTAGCACAGATACGCAGTATTTT. It specifies CASSMGQVRGPSTDTQYF.